This entry lists 19 T cell receptor beta chains sequenced from one sample in a study of T cell repertoires in cytomegalovirus infection. TCRdb reprocessed the reads via MiXCR and lists one record per CDR3 protein. Among under 150,000 distinct CDR3 sequences, 30% to 35% were seen once, and the ten largest hold less than 45%. Which antigens these TCRs recognize remains unknown. The material sequenced was CD8+ T cells from cultured PBMCs, taken from culture after CMV antigen stimulation. These receptors all stem from a human donor in good health (CMV status not recorded). Some clones in this sample may be carry-over from other donors' samples.

This clonotype has a handful of counts. The rearrangement uses TRBV20-1 and TRBJ2-5; no definite D call. Germline V gene sequence: CDR1 DFQATT, CDR2 SNEGSKA (reference sequence). This CDR3 has 11 amino acids. V lost 6 bases to trimming and J lost 1 base, with 6 bases between them. CDR3 loop: CSASLQETQYF. The CDR3 DNA reads as TGCAGTGCGTCCCTCCAAGAGACCCAGTACTTC.

A remark on this clonotype: This sequence may be a read error, since a much larger clone differs from it by one base. The rearrangement uses TRBV7-4 and TRBJ2-3; D perhaps matches TRBD2 (6 bases). The CDR3 totals 16 residues. The V gene's germline CDR1 is SGHVT and CDR2 SQSDAQ. The CDR3 DNA sequence: TGTGCCGGCAGCTCCAAGACTAGAGGGGACACAGATACGCAGTATTTT. This translates into CAGSSKTRGDTDTQYF.

V gene TRBV19 combines with J gene TRBJ1-4; D unclear. Per germline, CDR1 LNHDA and CDR2 SQIVND (reference sequence). The CDR3 spans 15 residues. The V gene lost 1 base and the J gene lost 1 base, with 7 bases spanning the gap. CDR3 residues: CASSIAGRTNEKLFF. CDR3 nucleotides: TGTGCCAGTAGTATAGCTGGCCGAACTAATGAAAAACTGTTTTTT.

This chain joins TRBV27 and TRBJ2-7; 8 bases are shared with TRBD1. Per the germline V gene, CDR1 is MNHEY and CDR2 is SMNVEV (reference sequence). The V segment lost 8 bases and the J segment 2 bases; nucleotides outside the gene matches: 11. This CDR3 has 15 amino acids. This CDR3 reads CASRGEGTGAYEQYF. CDR3 nucleotide sequence: TGTGCCAGCCGCGGGGAAGGGACAGGAGCCTACGAGCAGTACTTC.

The chain employs TRBV4-1 and TRBJ1-6; D unresolved. This CDR3 is built from 16 residues. Germline assignment: CDR1 MGHRA and CDR2 YSYEKL. V shed 4 bases and J shed 5 bases, with 15 bases lying between them. CDR3 sequence: CASSRQANPDNSPLHF. The CDR3 nucleotides are TGCGCCAGCAGCCGCCAAGCCAATCCGGATAATTCACCCCTCCACTTT.

This clonotype has a count of ten or more. The J gene is TRBJ2-3, the V gene TRBV7-2; D gene unclear. CDR3 length: 14 amino acids. Deletions cut 0 bases from V and 1 base from J, with 5 bases between. Per germline, CDR1 SGHTA and CDR2 FQGNSA. For the CDR3, the DNA is TGTGCCAGCAGCTTAGCAGGTCGCACAGATACGCAGTATTTT. Translated, it gives CASSLAGRTDTQYF.

This clonotype was found a few times. The CDR3 coding sequence is TGTGCCAGCAGCTTAGATATTGGACGGAATCAGCCCCAGCATTTT. Its translation is CASSLDIGRNQPQHF. The rearrangement joins TRBV7-2 to TRBJ1-5; D unresolved. This CDR3 contains 15 residues. The V gene lost 1 base and the J gene lost 4 bases, with 11 bases spanning the gap. Germline V gene lookup returns CDR1 SGHTA and CDR2 FQGNSA.

The J gene is TRBJ1-1, the V gene TRBV14; D is ambiguous. V lost 1 base, J lost 0 bases, and 3 bases lay in between. Germline V gene lookup returns CDR1 SGHDN and CDR2 FVKESK. The CDR3 sequence is 13 residues long. The CDR3 sequence: CASSQVMNTEAFF. The CDR3, as DNA: TGTGCCAGCAGCCAAGTGATGAACACTGAAGCTTTCTTT.

This chain links TRBV27 with TRBJ1-2; 7 bases map to TRBD1. The V gene end was trimmed by 2 bases and the J gene end by 7 bases; junction bases not matched to a gene: 10. Germline loops: CDR1 MNHEY, CDR2 SMNVEV (reference sequence). CDR3 length: 15 residues. CDR3 amino acids: CASSLGQGVAGGYTF. The CDR3 bases are TGTGCCAGCAGTTTAGGGCAGGGGGTGGCTGGTGGCTACACCTTC.

The CDR3 DNA follows: TGTGCCAGTAGAGACTTGTCCGGCACAGATACGCAGTATTTT. Translation: CASRDLSGTDTQYF. The chain uses TRBV19 and TRBJ2-3; no definite D call. Germline loops: CDR1 LNHDA, CDR2 SQIVND (reference sequence). The length of the CDR3 is 14 residues. The V end was cut by 6 bases, the J end by 1 base, with 11 bases between.

CDR3 bases: TGTGCCAGCAGGGACACCCTTGGCGGGGGTTCCCCAAGGGGCGACGAGCAGTACTTC. Protein: CASRDTLGGGSPRGDEQYF. The rearrangement uses TRBV6-6 and TRBJ2-7, with 7 bases lining up with TRBD2. The CDR3 is 19 amino acids. Germline values: CDR1 MNHNY, CDR2 SVGAGI (reference sequence). The trim removed 6 bases at V and 5 bases at J, leaving 25 bases unmatched.

This clonotype turned up a few times. The V call is TRBV5-5, the J call TRBJ2-3; 9 nucleotides align to TRBD1. Germline V gene data show CDR1 as SGHKS and CDR2 as YYEKEE (reference sequence). The CDR3 extends over 16 amino acids. The V and J ends lost 3 bases and 8 bases, in that order; junction bases with no gene match: 13. The DNA for the CDR3 is TGTGCCAGCAGCTCCGGACAGGGGATTCAAGTTGGTACGCAGTATTTT. Translation: CASSSGQGIQVGTQYF. The variable domain in full, with the rest retrieved from reference TRBV5-5 and TRBJ2-3, is DAGVTQSPTHLIKTRGQQVTLRCSPISGHKSVSWYQQVLGQGPQFIFQYYEKEERGRGNFPDRFSARQFPNYSSELNVNALLLGDSALYLCASSSGQGIQVGTQYFGPGTRLTVL.

This clonotype appeared a few times. The chain links TRBV4-1 to TRBJ2-7; TRBD1 aligns across 9 bases. The V gene end was trimmed by 0 bases and the J gene end by 6 bases; junction bases not matched to a gene: 12. Per germline, CDR1 MGHRA and CDR2 YSYEKL. The length of the CDR3 is 17 residues. In DNA, the CDR3 is TGCGCCAGCAGCCAAGATCCCGTATACAGGGGGCGAGGCGAGCAGTACTTC. Translation: CASSQDPVYRGRGEQYF.

The V call is TRBV6-6, the J call TRBJ2-3; 11 positions agree with TRBD2. Germline CDR1 is MNHNY and CDR2 is SVGAGI (reference sequence). This CDR3 is 15 amino acids long. V lost 6 bases and J lost 1; bases outside the gene matches: 3. DNA of the CDR3: TGTGCCAGCAGGATTAGCGGGGGGGGCACAGATACGCAGTATTTT. Translating it yields CASRISGGGTDTQYF.

The chain carries TRBV19 and TRBJ2-2; TRBD1 or TRBD2 may be the D gene (7 bases each). Germline V CDR1 and CDR2: LNHDA, SQIVND (reference sequence). V lost 6 bases and J lost 3, with 11 bases in between. The length of the CDR3 is 14 residues. The DNA of the CDR3 is TGTGCCAGTAGGCCAGGGGGGGACACCGGGGAGCTGTTTTTT. It translates to CASRPGGDTGELFF. Looking up the rest from reference TRBV19 and TRBJ2-2 gives the full variable domain: DGGITQSPKYLFRKEGQNVTLSCEQNLNHDAMYWYRQDPGQGLRLIYYSQIVNDFQKGDIAEGYSVSREKKESFPLTVTSAQKNPTAFYLCASRPGGDTGELFFGEGSRLTVL.

The chain carries TRBV5-4 and TRBJ2-1, with 9 bases fitting TRBD1. The CDR3 is 15 amino acids. After removal of 4 bases from V and 8 bases from J, the junction contained 10 bases not matched to a gene. Germline loops: CDR1 SGHNT, CDR2 YYREEE (reference sequence). CDR3 nucleotide sequence: TGTGCCAGCAGCCAACGACAGGGGGAAGCCCATGAGCAGTTCTTC. It codes for CASSQRQGEAHEQFF.

The V gene is TRBV5-1, the J gene TRBJ1-2; 9 bases are a match to TRBD1. Trimming took 3 bases from V and 4 from J; bases not matched to a gene: 13. Germline V gene data show CDR1 as SGHRS and CDR2 as YFSETQ. This CDR3 is built from 17 residues. In DNA, the CDR3 is TGCGCCAGCAGCTGGGAAGTACAGGGGGCGGCAGGCTATGGCTACACCTTC. It is translated as CASSWEVQGAAGYGYTF. The full variable domain, completed using reference TRBV5-1 and TRBJ1-2, is KAGVTQTPRYLIKTRGQQVTLSCSPISGHRSVSWYQQTPGQGLQFLFEYFSETQRNKGNFPGRFSGRQFSNSRSEMNVSTLELGDSALYLCASSWEVQGAAGYGYTFGSGTRLTVV.

This clonotype was seen only a few times. This rearrangement joins TRBV6-2 or TRBV6-3 to TRBJ1-2; D is undetermined. Trimming left V 7 bases short and J 4 bases short, with 16 bases between. Germline V gene sequence: CDR1 MNHEY, CDR2 SVGEGT. This CDR3 spans 14 amino acids. CDR3: CASTTLYIGYGYTF. CDR3 DNA: TGTGCCAGCACCACCCTCTATATCGGCTATGGCTACACCTTC.

There are a few counts of this clonotype. The chain's CDR3 is CASRWTDLDEQFF. CDR3 in DNA: TGTGCCAGCCGGTGGACCGATTTGGATGAGCAGTTCTTC. V gene TRBV12-3 or TRBV12-4 combines with J gene TRBJ2-1; D is unclear. This CDR3 is built from 13 residues. With 8 bases removed from V and 8 bases from J, the gap between germline ends came to 16 bases.